These T cell receptor beta chains were read from a single sample in a study of T cells after yellow fever vaccination. One entry per CDR3 protein, called by TCRdb with MiXCR from the 5' RACE reads. The sample contains approximately 510,000 distinct CDR3 sequences, just over 20% of which appear only once. The sample here was PBMCs, taken 20 to 25 days after the first yellow fever vaccination. The receptors were sampled from a man in his late teens or twenties who received the YFV17D yellow fever vaccine. The CDR3 runs from the conserved cysteine through the conserved F or W. Each record gives: V gene, J gene, clone size, D gene, CDR3 protein, CDR3 DNA. A D gene is named only where the DNA matches it firmly. The size of a clone is reported for some rows only, either as once, few or many, or as a class for expanded clones.

>TRBV10-2|TRBJ1-1|-|TRBD1
CASSSAGGPGTEAFF
TGCGCCAGCAGCTCCGCAGGGGGCCCGGGCACTGAAGCTTTCTTT
>TRBV28|TRBJ1-1|-|-
CASSWVDTEAFF
TGTGCCAGCAGCTGGGTTGACACTGAAGCTTTCTTT
>TRBV12-3/TRBV12-4|TRBJ2-7|-|-
CASSLRVYEQYF
TGTGCCAGCAGTCTCCGCGTCTACGAGCAGTACTTC
>TRBV10-2|TRBJ2-3|-|-
CATRGVADTQYF
TGCGCCACCAGGGGGGTCGCAGATACGCAGTATTTT
>TRBV3-1|TRBJ2-5|few|TRBD1
CASSQDTGGETQYF
TGTGCCAGCAGCCAAGATACAGGGGGAGAGACCCAGTACTTC
>TRBV6-1|TRBJ2-5|few|TRBD2
CASSILAGDLRETQYF
TGTGCCAGCAGTATCTTAGCGGGAGACCTCCGAGAGACCCAGTACTTC
>TRBV6-2/TRBV6-3|TRBJ1-1|few|-
CASSPRTGVAFF
TGTGCCAGCAGCCCCAGGACCGGGGTAGCTTTCTTT
>TRBV7-9|TRBJ2-3|few|-
CASEISTDTQYF
TGTGCCAGCGAGATCAGCACAGATACGCAGTATTTT
>TRBV4-3|TRBJ1-2|-|-
CASSQDNAGTPHGYTF
TGCGCCAGCAGCCAAGACAACGCCGGGACACCCCATGGCTACACCTTC
>TRBV12-3/TRBV12-4|TRBJ1-4|few|-
CASSLGVANEKLFF
TGTGCCAGCAGTCTCGGGGTTGCTAATGAAAAACTGTTTTTT